The TCR beta chain under discussion was sequenced for a study of identical twins (dated by TCRdb to the mid-2010s). Notes on the research overall: The study deep-sequenced TCR alpha and beta repertoires from monozygotic twins, unrelated adults of various ages and cord blood to test whether fetal clonotypes persist. To rule out contamination, the twin experiments were replicated at different times with different library preparation protocols.

What the work shows at the level of the full study, not this receptor alone: Because the same donors could not be followed over many years, the conclusions depended on cross-sectional statistical analysis. Invariant T cells such as MAIT and iNKT could partly confound zero-insertion analyses, although diverse VJ usage argued against such confounding for most clonotypes. Recombination models systematically underestimated out-of-frame TCR alpha sharing in monozygotic twins but agreed with sharing between unrelated individuals. In beta out-of-frame sequences, excess twin sharing was weaker, because having fewer shared sequences lowered the signal-to-noise ratio. Out-of-frame TCR alpha sequences shared between twins showed an excess of low generation-probability sequences compared with coincidental sharing between unrelated individuals. Fewer insertions were carried by abundant cord blood beta clonotypes; a weaker similar trend was observed in young adult naive repertoires, while no such trend was observed in memory repertoires.

All donors were healthy Caucasians. Receptor amplification or capture employed 5' RACE. The run used an Illumina HiSeq 2000. A universal primer binding site was introduced by template switching, and a unique molecular identifier was present in the final cDNA, enabling accurate counting of TCR cDNA molecules. First-strand cDNA for TCR alpha and beta chains was synthesized from specific primers in the conserved constant-segment region. To control for contamination, every cDNA library carried two barcodes: a SMART-Mk sample barcode plus Illumina barcodes. TruSeq adapter sequences and Illumina sample barcodes were added in two successive PCR steps. Sequencing of the TCR alpha and beta cDNA libraries was done on the Illumina HiSeq platform using custom primers. The study's processing was this. MiGEC was used to process raw reads and extract unique molecular identifiers, and MiXCR was used to find CDR3 positions. Recombination models were inferred per individual with the repgenHMM and IGoR tools using an EM algorithm. The tcR package in R was used for shared clonotype analysis, with sharing normalized by the product of cloneset sizes. To study raw recombination without the effects of thymic and clonal selection, out-of-frame nonproductive sequences were analyzed. In-frame beta chains were kept once TCRdb had trimmed the public reads at Q25 with fastp and called clones with MiXCR. For every CDR3 protein sequence, its rows merge into one entry that carries the most common genes and DNA. TCRdb, not the original authors, processed these V and J calls. The sample has 1,800,000 or so distinct CDR3 sequences on record, under 35% of them singletons. The top ten clones comprise approximately 0.25% of the sample.

About this clonotype: Its antigen is still unknown. Base-call qualities are not available, and no considerably larger clone is one nucleotide away.

The receptor comes from a newborn girl in good health. What was sequenced was cord blood.

The DNA is as follows: TGTGCCAGCAGCCCGCTGGACAGGGGGCGCAATGAGCAGTTCTTC. Its product reads: CASSPLDRGRNEQFF. The chain joins TRBV7-2 to TRBJ2-1, with 11 central nucleotides matching TRBD1. CDR1 SGHTA and CDR2 FQGNSA were looked up in the germline V gene. From its cysteine to its phenylalanine, the CDR3 spans 15 amino acids. The DNA shown is the 45-base CDR3, in frame from base 1. The germline V and J ends show losses of 5 bases and 6 bases respectively, and no gene match explains 6 bases of the junction.